The sequence of this TCR beta chain was determined in a study of shared clonotypes between healthy human individuals. Study-wide results and caveats: Generation probabilities were higher for clonotypes shared across all four sorted-subset donors than for unshared ones.

Method: immunoSEQ multiplex PCR; TCRdb's copy keeps in-frame clones and lacks some. The table includes some 2,100,000 clones, 90% to 96% detected once. This CDR3 spans 14 amino acids. V lost 6 bases and J 2 bases, leaving 13 bases between the germline ends. Per the germline V gene, CDR1 is MNHEY and CDR2 is SVGAGI. Notes on this clone: Its antigen is not known.

The sample comprised naive CD4+ T cells sorted from blood. Sample subset: CD45RA+ positively selected. The chain uses TRBV6-5 and TRBJ1-1; D possibly corresponds to TRBD1 (5 bases). The source is a man younger than 30 in good health. The CDR3 nucleotides are TGTGCCAGCAGCCCGACAGCCAAAAACACTGAAGCTTTCTTT. Protein sequence: CASSPTAKNTEAFF.